This TCR beta chain was recovered during a study of blood T cell repertoires in COVID-19 (dated by TCRdb to 2018 to 2021). Broadly, across the study: Collaborator samples came from the United States, Italy and Spain and covered acute and convalescent phases of COVID-19. Where available, HLA class I and class II types were obtained from metadata supplied by the sample provider rather than from assay-based typing. A de-identified subject ID, COVID-19 status, age in years and sex were almost always included in the sample metadata. Samples were obtained from the ongoing ImmuneRACE study (first 160 participants) and from about 1,300 subjects provided by 6 global collaborators. The repertoires were released in a freely available public database meant as a resource for research on the immune response to SARS-CoV-2. The material from the prospective study consisted of cDNA or gDNA derived from T cells, B-cell-depleted T cells, or PBMCs. Subjects who had been exposed to COVID-19, were actively infected with it, or had recovered from it provided the deeply sampled blood TCRbeta repertoires that made up the dataset.

Counted from cysteine to phenylalanine, this CDR3 has 16 amino acids. CDR3 DNA only is kept here, 48 bases in frame from base 1. Germline trimming amounts to 1 base on V and 3 bases on J, with 7 as the count of junction bases outside the gene matches. According to the germline V gene, CDR1 reads MGHRA and CDR2 reads YSYEKL. With regard to this clone: What this receptor recognizes is not known. No much larger clonotype is one base removed from it; base qualities were not supplied.

TCRbeta CDR3 regions were amplified from genomic DNA by means of the immunoSEQ Assay, a bias-controlled multiplex PCR. In the authors' own workflow: Within the assay, amplification of reference gene primers was used to estimate how many nucleated cells each sample contained. To quantify the absolute abundance of each unique TCRbeta CDR3 rearrangement, sequence reads were collapsed and filtered. Productive Simpson clonality was computed per sample as the square root of Simpson's diversity index over productive rearrangements. Here the immuneACCESS table is served through TCRdb, limited to in-frame sequences with V and J called. Missing clones are a known gap in these copies; in checked studies unresolved V genes cover under half, and the rest lacks a known reason. Clone size and the V and J calls come from that table; the DNA yielded D and trimming. The sample contains around 220,000 clones, around 88% of them found a single time. The ten largest clonotypes hold 1.5% of the sample.

Overall study outcomes, separate from this receptor: Clinical and demographic metadata were provided uncurated, with the amount varying by source and participant.

Whole blood was collected in K2EDTA tubes by collaborating institutions according to the institutions' own protocols. Collaborator samples were shipped for TCRbeta analysis as frozen whole blood, isolated PBMCs, or DNA extracted from either sample type. Recombination connected TRBV4-1 to TRBJ1-2; 8 central nucleotides agree with TRBD1. This TCR was sampled from a man aged 18-30 years with active or convalescent COVID-19. Input material: peripheral blood. The CDR3 region has the sequence CASSQVRTGMDYGYTF. Here is the DNA: TGCGCCAGCAGCCAAGTCCGGACAGGGATGGACTATGGCTACACCTTC.